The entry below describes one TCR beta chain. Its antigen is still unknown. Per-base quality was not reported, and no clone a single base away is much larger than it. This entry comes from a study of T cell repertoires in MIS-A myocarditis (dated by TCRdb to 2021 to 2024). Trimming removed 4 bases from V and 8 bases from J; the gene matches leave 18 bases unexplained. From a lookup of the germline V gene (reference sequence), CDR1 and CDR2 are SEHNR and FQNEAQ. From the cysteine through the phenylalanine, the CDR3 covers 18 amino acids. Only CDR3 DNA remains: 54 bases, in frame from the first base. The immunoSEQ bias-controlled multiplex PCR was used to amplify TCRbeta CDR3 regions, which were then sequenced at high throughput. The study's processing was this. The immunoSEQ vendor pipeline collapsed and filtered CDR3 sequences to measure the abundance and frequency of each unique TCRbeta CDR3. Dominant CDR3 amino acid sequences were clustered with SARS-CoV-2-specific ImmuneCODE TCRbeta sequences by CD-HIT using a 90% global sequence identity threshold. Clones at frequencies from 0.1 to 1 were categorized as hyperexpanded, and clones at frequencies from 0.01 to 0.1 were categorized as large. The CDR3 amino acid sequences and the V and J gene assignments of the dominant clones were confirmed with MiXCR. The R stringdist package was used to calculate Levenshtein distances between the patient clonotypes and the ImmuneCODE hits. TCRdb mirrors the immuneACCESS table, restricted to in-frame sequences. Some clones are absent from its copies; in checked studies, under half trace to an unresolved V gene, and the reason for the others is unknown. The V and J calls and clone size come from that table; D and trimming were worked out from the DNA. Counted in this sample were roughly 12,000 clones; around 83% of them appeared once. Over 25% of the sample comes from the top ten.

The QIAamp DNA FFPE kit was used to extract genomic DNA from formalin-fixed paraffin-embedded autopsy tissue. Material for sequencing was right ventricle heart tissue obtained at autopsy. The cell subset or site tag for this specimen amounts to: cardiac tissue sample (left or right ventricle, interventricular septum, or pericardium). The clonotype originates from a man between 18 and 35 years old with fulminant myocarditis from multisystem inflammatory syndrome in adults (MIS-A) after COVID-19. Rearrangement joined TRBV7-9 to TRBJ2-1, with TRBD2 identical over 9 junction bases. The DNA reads TGTGCCAGCAGCTCGCCGGGGGGTAGCGGGGGCCTTTTGGATGAGCAGTTCTTC. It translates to CASSSPGGSGGLLDEQFF.